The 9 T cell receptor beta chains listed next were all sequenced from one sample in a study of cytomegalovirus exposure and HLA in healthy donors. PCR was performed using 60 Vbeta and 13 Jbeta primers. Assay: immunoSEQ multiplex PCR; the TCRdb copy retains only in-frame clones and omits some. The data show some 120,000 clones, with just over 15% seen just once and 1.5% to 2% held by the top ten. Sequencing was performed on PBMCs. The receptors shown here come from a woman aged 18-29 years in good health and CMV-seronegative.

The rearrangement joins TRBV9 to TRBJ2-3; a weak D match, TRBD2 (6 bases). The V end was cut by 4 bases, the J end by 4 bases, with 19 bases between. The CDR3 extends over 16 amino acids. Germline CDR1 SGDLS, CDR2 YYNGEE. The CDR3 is CASSSRTHPGADTQYF. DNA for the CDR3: TGTGCCAGCAGCTCGAGGACGCACCCGGGGGCAGATACGCAGTATTTT.

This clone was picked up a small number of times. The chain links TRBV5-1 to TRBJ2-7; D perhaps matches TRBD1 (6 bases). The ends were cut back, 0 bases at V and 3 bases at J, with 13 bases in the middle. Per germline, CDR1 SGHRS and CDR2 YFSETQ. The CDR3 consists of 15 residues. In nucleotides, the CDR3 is TGCGCCAGCAGCTTGGACGGGACCAGGGGCTACGAGCAGTACTTC. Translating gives CASSLDGTRGYEQYF.

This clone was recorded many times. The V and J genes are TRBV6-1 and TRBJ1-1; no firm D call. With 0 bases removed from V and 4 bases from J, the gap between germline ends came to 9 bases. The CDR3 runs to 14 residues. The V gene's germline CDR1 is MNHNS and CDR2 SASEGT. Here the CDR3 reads CASSEARSGTEAFF. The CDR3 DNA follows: TGTGCCAGCAGTGAAGCCCGGAGTGGCACTGAAGCTTTCTTT.

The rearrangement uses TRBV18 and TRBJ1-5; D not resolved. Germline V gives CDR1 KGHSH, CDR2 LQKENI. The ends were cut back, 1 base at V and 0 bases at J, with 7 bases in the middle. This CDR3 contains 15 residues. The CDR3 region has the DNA TGTGCCAGCTCACCACGGGGAGGTAGCAATCAGCCCCAGCATTTT. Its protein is CASSPRGGSNQPQHF. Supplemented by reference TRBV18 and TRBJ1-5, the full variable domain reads NAGVMQNPRHLVRRRGQEARLRCSPMKGHSHVYWYRQLPEEGLKFMVYLQKENIIDESGMPKERFSAEFPKEGPSILRIQQVVRGDSAAYFCASSPRGGSNQPQHFGDGTRLSIL.

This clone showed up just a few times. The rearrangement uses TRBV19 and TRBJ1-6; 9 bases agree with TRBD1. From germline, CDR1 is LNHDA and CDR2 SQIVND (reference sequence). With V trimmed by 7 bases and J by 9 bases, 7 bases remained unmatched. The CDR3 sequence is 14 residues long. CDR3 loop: CASTTTGGSSPLHF. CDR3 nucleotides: TGTGCCAGTACCACGACAGGGGGGAGTTCACCCCTCCACTTT.

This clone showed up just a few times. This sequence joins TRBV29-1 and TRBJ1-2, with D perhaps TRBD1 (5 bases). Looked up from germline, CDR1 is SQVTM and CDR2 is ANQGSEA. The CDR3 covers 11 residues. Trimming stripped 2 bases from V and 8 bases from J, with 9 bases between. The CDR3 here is CSVESRAGYTF. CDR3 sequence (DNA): TGCAGCGTTGAATCCAGGGCGGGCTACACCTTC.

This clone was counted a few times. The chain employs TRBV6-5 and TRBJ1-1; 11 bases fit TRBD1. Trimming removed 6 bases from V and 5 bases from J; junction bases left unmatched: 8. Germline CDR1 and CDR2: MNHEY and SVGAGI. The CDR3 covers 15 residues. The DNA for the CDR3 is TGTGCCAGCAGCCGGGGACAGGGGGTGGGGACTGAAGCTTTCTTT. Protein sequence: CASSRGQGVGTEAFF.

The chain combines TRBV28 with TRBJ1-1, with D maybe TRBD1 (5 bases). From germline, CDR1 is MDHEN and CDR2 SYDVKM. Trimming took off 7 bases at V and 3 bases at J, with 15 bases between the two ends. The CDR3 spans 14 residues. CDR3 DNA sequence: TGTGCCAGCACCAAACCGCCAGGGTACACTGAAGCTTTCTTT. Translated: CASTKPPGYTEAFF.

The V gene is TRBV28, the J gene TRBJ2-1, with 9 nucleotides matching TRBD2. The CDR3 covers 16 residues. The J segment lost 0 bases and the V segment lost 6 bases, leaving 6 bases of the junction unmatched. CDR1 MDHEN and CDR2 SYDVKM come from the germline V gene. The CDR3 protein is CASSMMGLASYNEQFF. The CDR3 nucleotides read TGTGCCAGCAGCATGATGGGACTAGCCTCCTACAATGAGCAGTTCTTC.